This T cell receptor beta chain was identified in a study of shared clonotypes between healthy human individuals. TCRdb's table, derived via immunoSEQ multiplex PCR, lists solely in-frame clones and lacks some. The sample yields about 1 million clones, more than 60% seen once. Germline CDR1 reads SGHKS; CDR2 reads YYEKEE (reference sequence). This CDR3 has 14 residues. V was cut by 2 bases and J by 5 bases, with 11 bases left in between. Material: memory CD4+ T cells sorted from blood. Indicated subset: CD45RA-negative fraction. The chain carries TRBV5-5 and TRBJ2-1; D might be TRBD1 or TRBD2, each matching 5 bases. This sequence was found in a man aged 18 to 29 in good health. Here the CDR3 DNA reads TGTGCCAGCAGCTTTCTGGGGGTCAACAATGAGCAGTTCTTC. Translated: CASSFLGVNNEQFF.